This is a list of T cell receptor beta chains from one sample in a study of blood T cell repertoires in COVID-19. The data were produced by immunoSEQ multiplex PCR, yet TCRdb's version contains in-frame clones alone and is incomplete. The sample includes 140,000 to 150,000 clones, 84% of them seen just once. Specimen: PBMCs or T cells enriched from blood (not recorded which). The receptors shown here come from a woman in her 50s who had been exposed to COVID-19. CDR3s leave out the opening cysteine and the closing phenylalanine or tryptophan.

J gene: TRBJ1-1; V gene: TRBV4-3; CDR3 protein: ASSQRSTEAF
J gene: TRBJ1-1; V gene: TRBV6-2/TRBV6-3; CDR3 protein: ASSDPAGNTEAF
J gene: TRBJ1-6; V gene: TRBV3-1/TRBV3-2; CDR3 protein: ASRLTDSPLH
J gene: TRBJ1-1; V gene: TRBV3-1/TRBV3-2; CDR3 protein: ASSQGVLHTEAF
J gene: TRBJ1-4; V gene: TRBV5-1; CDR3 protein: ASSSPTTEKLF
J gene: TRBJ1-2; V gene: TRBV19; CDR3 protein: ATKPETANYGYT
J gene: TRBJ1-1; V gene: TRBV30; CDR3 protein: AWSALDRNTEAF
J gene: TRBJ2-7; V gene: TRBV19; CDR3 protein: ASSFGTGRYEQY
J gene: TRBJ1-4; V gene: TRBV7-2; CDR3 protein: ASSLGAGRGEKLF
J gene: TRBJ1-1; V gene: TRBV6-2/TRBV6-3; CDR3 protein: ASSPPGQRAF
J gene: TRBJ2-7; V gene: TRBV12-5; CDR3 protein: ASGTTGIGYEQY
J gene: TRBJ1-2; V gene: TRBV18; CDR3 protein: ASSPSTGHNYGYT
J gene: TRBJ1-2; V gene: TRBV14; CDR3 protein: ASSHLGYGYT
J gene: TRBJ1-6; V gene: TRBV5-1; CDR3 protein: ASSPGHGNSPLH
J gene: TRBJ2-2; V gene: TRBV7-3; CDR3 protein: ASSWGLNTGELF
J gene: TRBJ2-7; V gene: TRBV7-2; CDR3 protein: ASSARLAGGHEQY
J gene: TRBJ2-7; V gene: TRBV27; CDR3 protein: ASSVRGFTYEQY
J gene: TRBJ2-1; V gene: TRBV9; CDR3 protein: ASSVRSGSSYNEQF
J gene: TRBJ2-3; V gene: TRBV5-1; CDR3 protein: ASSAGAGTSGTDTQY
J gene: TRBJ2-1; V gene: TRBV4-1; CDR3 protein: ASSSAAGGFGQF
J gene: TRBJ2-1; V gene: TRBV9; CDR3 protein: ASSVQGASYNEQF
J gene: TRBJ1-2; V gene: TRBV19; CDR3 protein: ASSLDRTGYGYT
J gene: TRBJ1-2; V gene: TRBV5-1; CDR3 protein: ASSLKGVLDGYT
J gene: TRBJ2-7; V gene: TRBV5-4; CDR3 protein: ASSWGTRTGQSSYEQY
J gene: TRBJ2-7; V gene: TRBV5-6; CDR3 protein: ASSYPGGPYEQY
J gene: TRBJ1-5; V gene: TRBV6-5; CDR3 protein: ASGENQPQH
J gene: TRBJ1-1; V gene: TRBV29-1; CDR3 protein: SAKRDRRLGTEAF
J gene: TRBJ2-7; V gene: TRBV11-2; CDR3 protein: ASSPSGVYEQY
J gene: TRBJ1-2; V gene: TRBV19; CDR3 protein: ASSIELNYGYT
J gene: TRBJ1-4; V gene: TRBV7-2; CDR3 protein: ASSLAGPGSNEKLF
J gene: TRBJ1-2; V gene: TRBV30; CDR3 protein: AWSPRTVEGYT
J gene: TRBJ1-1; V gene: TRBV9; CDR3 protein: ASSVGGRGNTEAF
J gene: TRBJ2-6; V gene: TRBV25-1; CDR3 protein: ASSDAGTVSGANVLT
J gene: TRBJ2-7; V gene: TRBV6-5; CDR3 protein: ASSYAASGDEQY
J gene: TRBJ2-7; V gene: TRBV19; CDR3 protein: ASSTLAGVHEQY
J gene: TRBJ2-7; V gene: TRBV7-2; CDR3 protein: ASSKRPGTGPYEQY
J gene: TRBJ2-1; V gene: TRBV30; CDR3 protein: AWSSLAGGPPDNEQF
J gene: TRBJ2-3; V gene: TRBV5-1; CDR3 protein: ASSTGTAHATDTQY
J gene: TRBJ2-7; V gene: TRBV6-2/TRBV6-3; CDR3 protein: ASSWSGTSYEQY
J gene: TRBJ1-1; V gene: TRBV6-5; CDR3 protein: ASSYSVGARTEAF
J gene: TRBJ2-7; V gene: TRBV7-2; CDR3 protein: ASSSPPGGGPYEQY